This T cell receptor beta chain was recorded in a study of blood T cells in healthy people across ages. Broader study findings: Per-million-T-cell TCR beta diversity fell roughly linearly with age. Diversity of TCR beta correlated strongly with naive T cell percentage. Whereas aged donors had fewer naive CD4+ cells, long-lived donors had more of them and higher diversity.

Combining a sample-barcoded 5' primer with a J-beta primer mix, a second PCR ran for roughly 7 to 11 cycles. In TCRdb, the 5' RACE reads were re-called with MiXCR into one record per CDR3 protein. The table lists nearly 800,000 distinct CDR3 sequences, about 61% of them singletons. The CDR3 extends over 15 amino acids. V shed 0 bases and J shed 1 base, with 9 bases lying between them. Germline CDR1 SGHAT, CDR2 FQNNGV. Samples each yielded at least 5 micrograms of total RNA. This clonotype has more than one count but fewer than ten. The antigen is unknown. The V call is TRBV11-2, the J call TRBJ1-1; D is unclear. Sequenced material: blood. The sequence was obtained from a man in his forties or fifties in good health. The CDR3 DNA is TGTGCCAGCAGCTTAGATGGCAACTGGAACACTGAAGCTTTCTTT. Amino acids: CASSLDGNWNTEAFF.